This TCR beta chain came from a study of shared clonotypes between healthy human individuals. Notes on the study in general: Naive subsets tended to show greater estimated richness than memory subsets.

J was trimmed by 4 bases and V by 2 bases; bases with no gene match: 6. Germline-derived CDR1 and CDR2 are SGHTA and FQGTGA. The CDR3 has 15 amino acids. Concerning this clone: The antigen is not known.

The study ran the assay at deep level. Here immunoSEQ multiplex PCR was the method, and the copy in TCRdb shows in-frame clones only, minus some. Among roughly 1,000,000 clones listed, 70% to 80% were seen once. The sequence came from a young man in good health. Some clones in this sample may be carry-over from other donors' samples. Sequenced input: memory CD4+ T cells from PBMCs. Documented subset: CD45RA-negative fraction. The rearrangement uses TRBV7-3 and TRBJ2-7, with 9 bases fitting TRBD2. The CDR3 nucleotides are TGTGCCAGCAGCTTATTTAGCGGGAGAGGGTACGAGCAGTACTTC. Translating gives CASSLFSGRGYEQYF. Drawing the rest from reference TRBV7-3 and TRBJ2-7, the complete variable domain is GAGVSQTPSNKVTEKGKYVELRCDPISGHTALYWYRQSLGQGPEFLIYFQGTGAADDSGLPNDRFFAVRPEGSVSTLKIQRTERGDSAVYLCASSLFSGRGYEQYFGPGTRLTVT.